This passage covers 23 T cell receptor beta chains from one sample sequenced in a study of cytotoxic CD8 clonotypes in ibrutinib-treated CLL. The method was immunoSEQ multiplex PCR; TCRdb's version includes in-frame clones alone and lacks a portion of them. The repertoire consists of 100,000 to 150,000 clones, with 80% to 90% occurring once and the leading ten covering over 2%. The sample in question was PBMCs, obtained after 24 months of ibrutinib treatment. The source is a human donor with chronic lymphocytic leukemia.

Concerning this clone itself: At one end the junction does not follow the germline gene, possibly because of a read error. This chain connects TRBV7-2 to TRBJ1-2; no firm D call. There are 16 residues in the CDR3. CDR1 is SGHTA and CDR2 is FQGNSA in the germline V gene. The CDR3, as DNA: TGTGCCAGCAGCATAGCCCCAACCTCGGGAGGCTATGGCTACACCTTC. It codes for CASSIAPTSGGYGYTF.

V and J are TRBV19 and TRBJ1-2; 12 positions match TRBD1. Germline loops: CDR1 LNHDA, CDR2 SQIVND (reference sequence). The CDR3 spans 18 residues. With 7 bases clipped from V and 5 bases from J, the junction kept 17 bases outside the gene matches. CDR3 nucleotides: TGTGCCAGTACCCCCTACGGGCCGGGACAGGGGGCGCGGTATGGCTACACCTTC. As protein: CASTPYGPGQGARYGYTF.

In its sample, this clone was seen once. The V gene is TRBV7-9, the J gene TRBJ2-7; D unresolved. The germline V gene has CDR1 SEHNR and CDR2 FQNEAQ (reference sequence). The CDR3 has 12 residues. The germline V and J ends were trimmed by 0 bases and 7 bases, with 7 bases remaining between them. Here the CDR3 DNA reads TGTGCCAGCAGCTTAGCCTCGTGGGAGCAGTACTTC. This translates into CASSLASWEQYF.

CDR3 sequence (DNA): TGTGCCAGCAGTTTAGTTCCAGCATCAGTAGGGCTAGGTGGGGCCAACGTCCTGACTTTC. Translating it yields CASSLVPASVGLGGANVLTF. The chain couples TRBV28 to TRBJ2-6; no clear D gene. V lost 2 bases and J lost 3, with 23 bases in between. The CDR3 spans 20 residues. Germline V gene lookup returns CDR1 MDHEN and CDR2 SYDVKM.

This clone was counted once. The chain uses TRBV9 and TRBJ2-3; D is undetermined. Deletions cut 4 bases from V and 1 base from J, with 13 bases between. CDR1 is SGDLS, CDR2 YYNGEE, per germline. The CDR3 length is 15 residues. The CDR3 DNA is TGTGCCAGCAGCAGAGGCCCAGGACGCACAGATACGCAGTATTTT. Its translation: CASSRGPGRTDTQYF. The variable domain in full, with the rest retrieved from reference TRBV9 and TRBJ2-3, is DSGVTQTPKHLITATGQRVTLRCSPRSGDLSVYWYQQSLDQGLQFLIQYYNGEERAKGNILERFSAQQFPDLHSELNLSSLELGDSALYFCASSRGPGRTDTQYFGPGTRLTVL.

The chain is built from TRBV7-9 and TRBJ2-4; 9 nucleotides align to TRBD1. V was clipped by 5 bases and J by 8 bases; unmatched bases: 7. The CDR3 has 14 residues. CDR1 is SEHNR and CDR2 is FQNEAQ in the germline V gene (reference sequence). Here the CDR3 reads CASSNGQGLDIQYF. The DNA of the CDR3 is TGTGCCAGCAGCAACGGACAGGGGCTCGACATTCAGTACTTC. The variable domain in full, completed from reference TRBV7-9 and TRBJ2-4, reads DTGVSQNPRHKITKRGQNVTFRCDPISEHNRLYWYRQTLGQGPEFLTYFQNEAQLEKSRLLSDRFSAERPKGSFSTLEIQRTEQGDSAMYLCASSNGQGLDIQYFGAGTRLSVL.

The chain has TRBV7-2 and TRBJ2-5; 8 bases fit TRBD1. Looked up from germline, CDR1 is SGHTA and CDR2 is FQGNSA. With 7 bases clipped from V and 5 bases from J, the junction kept 6 bases outside the gene matches. The CDR3 is 13 residues long. The CDR3 loop is CASNRGAVETQYF. CDR3 sequence (DNA): TGTGCCAGCAACAGGGGGGCCGTGGAGACCCAGTACTTC.

The chain combines TRBV27 with TRBJ1-5; 7 bases are shared with TRBD1. The CDR3 runs 15 residues. The germline V gene encodes CDR1 MNHEY and CDR2 SMNVEV (reference sequence). Trimming at V came to 0 bases and at J to 3 bases, leaving 2 bases not matched to a gene. The CDR3 nucleotides read TGTGCCAGCAGTTTATCAGGGACAGTCAATCAGCCCCAGCATTTT. Translated: CASSLSGTVNQPQHF.

The rearrangement uses TRBV7-9 and TRBJ1-2; D possibly corresponds to TRBD1 (5 bases). Between the trimmed V and J ends, which lost 1 base and 2 bases, there was a span of 8 bases. The CDR3 extends over 14 amino acids. Germline V lookup: CDR1 SEHNR, CDR2 FQNEAQ (reference sequence). The CDR3 loop reads CASSLEGLNYGYTF. CDR3 DNA sequence: TGTGCCAGCAGCTTAGAGGGGTTGAACTATGGCTACACCTTC.

The chain recombines TRBV7-3 with TRBJ1-2; 7 bases match TRBD1. With V trimmed by 0 bases and J by 7 bases, 2 bases remained unmatched. The germline CDR1 and CDR2 sequences are SGHTA and FQGTGA. This CDR3 region has 13 residues. CDR3 residues: CASSLTDRSGYTF. In nucleotides, the CDR3 is TGTGCCAGCAGCTTAACGGACAGGTCTGGCTACACCTTC.

This sequence joins TRBV27 and TRBJ2-3; 9 bases fit TRBD1. The V and J ends lost 6 bases and 2 bases, in that order; junction bases with no gene match: 3. The CDR3 has 14 amino acids. Germline CDR1 reads MNHEY; CDR2 reads SMNVEV (reference sequence). CDR3 DNA: TGTGCCAGCAGCCGACAGGGGGACACAGATACGCAGTATTTT. It codes for CASSRQGDTDTQYF.

The V call is TRBV18, the J call TRBJ1-4, with D perhaps TRBD1 (5 bases). The germline gives CDR1 KGHSH, CDR2 LQKENI. The V end lost 3 bases, the J end lost 6 bases, and 8 bases lay between the germline ends. There are 13 residues in the CDR3. For the CDR3, the DNA is TGTGCCAGCTCACCGCTGACAGATGAAAAACTGTTTTTT. Its protein product is CASSPLTDEKLFF.

The table lists this clone with a few counts. The V call is TRBV29-1, the J call TRBJ1-2, with D unresolved. Germline assignment: CDR1 SQVTM and CDR2 ANQGSEA. With 7 bases removed from V and 5 bases from J, the gap between germline ends came to 14 bases. The CDR3 has 12 residues. CDR3 coding DNA: TGCAGCGACCTCGTCGGTGATTATGGCTACACCTTC. This sequence encodes CSDLVGDYGYTF.

The chain recombines TRBV7-9 with TRBJ2-7; 7 nucleotides align to TRBD1. Germline V gene data show CDR1 as SEHNR and CDR2 as FQNEAQ (reference sequence). The CDR3 runs 13 residues. The junction had 7 bases not matched to a gene; V was cut back by 2 bases and J by 9 bases. This CDR3 reads CASSLNTGVWQYF. In nucleotides, the CDR3 is TGTGCCAGCAGCTTAAATACAGGGGTTTGGCAGTACTTC.

The V gene is TRBV11-2, the J gene TRBJ2-5, with a tentative D call TRBD1 (6 bases). Germline assignment: CDR1 SGHAT and CDR2 FQNNGV. The CDR3 runs 18 residues. V lost 1 base and J lost 0, with 18 bases in between. In nucleotides, the CDR3 is TGTGCCAGCAGCTTAGGAACAGGCCCAACAGGGAACCAAGAGACCCAGTACTTC. It yields the protein CASSLGTGPTGNQETQYF.

The chain carries TRBV2 and TRBJ2-1, with TRBD2 identical over 12 bases. This CDR3 contains 15 residues. The trim removed 10 bases at V and 0 bases at J, leaving 4 bases unmatched. The germline V gene encodes CDR1 SNHLY and CDR2 FYNNEI. DNA for the CDR3: TGTGCCACCAGACTAGCGGGGGTCTCCTACAATGAGCAGTTCTTC. This codes for CATRLAGVSYNEQFF. Together with reference TRBV2 and TRBJ2-1, the CDR3 gives the full variable domain: EPEVTQTPSHQVTQMGQEVILRCVPISNHLYFYWYRQILGQKVEFLVSFYNNEISEKSEIFDDQFSVERPDGSNFTLKIRSTKLEDSAMYFCATRLAGVSYNEQFFGPGTRLTVL.

The gene calls are TRBV5-1 and TRBJ1-4; 9 nucleotides agree with TRBD1. CDR3 length: 15 amino acids. The trim removed 4 bases at V and 5 bases at J, leaving 6 bases unmatched. Germline V gene data show CDR1 as SGHRS and CDR2 as YFSETQ. Here the CDR3 DNA reads TGCGCCAGCAGCGAATCCGGGACAGGGAATGAAAAACTGTTTTTT. It specifies CASSESGTGNEKLFF.

This sequence joins TRBV4-2 and TRBJ2-2, with 16 bases lining up with TRBD2. This CDR3 spans 18 amino acids. J gave up 4 bases and V 3 bases, and 5 bases lay outside the gene matches. CDR1 is LGHNA and CDR2 is YNFKEQ in the germline V gene. In nucleotides, the CDR3 is TGTGCCAGCAGCCAGGGGACTAGCGGGGGGGCCGGCACCGGGGAGCTGTTTTTT. This codes for CASSQGTSGGAGTGELFF.

V usage is TRBV9 and J usage is TRBJ1-1; the match to TRBD1 covers 7 bases. Unmatched junction bases numbered 7, after V lost 0 bases and J lost 11 bases. The CDR3 is made up of 13 amino acids. Germline CDR1 is SGDLS and CDR2 is YYNGEE. The CDR3 loop is CASSVVEGARAFF. DNA for the CDR3: TGTGCCAGCAGCGTAGTTGAGGGGGCGAGGGCTTTCTTT.

This clone was picked up one time. The chain combines TRBV4-3 with TRBJ2-2; D gene uncertain. Germline CDR1 reads LGHNA; CDR2 reads YSLEER. The V and J ends lost 0 bases and 3 bases respectively, with 2 bases between them. This CDR3 is 13 amino acids long. The CDR3 DNA sequence: TGCGCCAGCAGCCAAGATCACACCGGGGAGCTGTTTTTT. Its translation is CASSQDHTGELFF.

This clone was seen once. This chain uses TRBV4-1 with TRBJ1-5; TRBD1 matches 9 bases. The ends lost 4 bases at V and 2 bases at J; junction bases unmatched: 6. This CDR3 contains 16 residues. Germline assignment: CDR1 MGHRA and CDR2 YSYEKL. The DNA for the CDR3 is TGCGCCAGCAGCCCGGGACAGGGAGGGGGCAATCAGCCCCAGCATTTT. Translated: CASSPGQGGGNQPQHF.

J is TRBJ2-7 and V is TRBV18, with D possibly being TRBD1 (6 bases). The CDR3 is 14 residues long. V dropped 3 bases and J dropped 1 base, with 10 bases sitting between them. CDR1 is KGHSH, CDR2 LQKENI, per germline. The CDR3 reads CASSPLTGSYEQYF. In DNA form, the CDR3 reads TGTGCCAGCTCACCTTTGACAGGATCCTACGAGCAGTACTTC.

V usage is TRBV30 and J usage is TRBJ2-1; 7 nucleotides agree with TRBD1. V dropped 0 bases and J dropped 2; count of bases not matched to a gene: 10. CDR3 length: 17 residues. Germline V gene lookup returns CDR1 GTSNPN and CDR2 SVGIG (reference sequence). This CDR3 reads CAWSVGPGQVTYNEQFF. Here the CDR3 DNA reads TGTGCCTGGAGTGTAGGGCCTGGACAGGTGACCTACAATGAGCAGTTCTTC.